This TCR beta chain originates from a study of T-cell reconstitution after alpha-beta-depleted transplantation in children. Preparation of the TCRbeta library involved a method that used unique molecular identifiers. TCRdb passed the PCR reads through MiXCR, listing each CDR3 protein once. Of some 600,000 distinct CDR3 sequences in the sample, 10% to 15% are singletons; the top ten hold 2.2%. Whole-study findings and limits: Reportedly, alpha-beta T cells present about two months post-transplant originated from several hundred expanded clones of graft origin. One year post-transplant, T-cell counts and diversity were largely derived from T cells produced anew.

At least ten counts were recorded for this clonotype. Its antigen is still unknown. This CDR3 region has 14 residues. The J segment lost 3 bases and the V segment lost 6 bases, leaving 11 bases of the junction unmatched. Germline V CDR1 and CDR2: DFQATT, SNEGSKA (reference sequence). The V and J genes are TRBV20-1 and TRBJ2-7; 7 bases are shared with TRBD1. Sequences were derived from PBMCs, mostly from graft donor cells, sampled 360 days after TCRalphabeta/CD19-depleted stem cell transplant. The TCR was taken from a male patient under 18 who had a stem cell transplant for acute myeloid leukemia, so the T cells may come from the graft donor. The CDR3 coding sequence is TGCAGTGCCAGTAATGACAGGGAGTTCTACGAGCAGTACTTC. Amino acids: CSASNDREFYEQYF.